The rows below give T cell receptor beta chains drawn from one sample of a study of control samples from healthy donors and cancer patients. Measured with immunoSEQ multiplex PCR; TCRdb has only the in-frame clones, and not every one. The top ten hold about 5.3% of the sample, which has around 170,000 clones, 88% seen once. Sequencing was done on a sample of blood. The source is a woman in her thirties in good health. CDR3s include the opening cysteine and the closing phenylalanine or tryptophan. A D gene is named only where the DNA matches it firmly. Clone size, where shown, is once, few, many, or a class for clones that have expanded.

j_call,clone_size,d_call,v_call,cdr3_nt,cdr3_aa
TRBJ1-1,-,-,TRBV6-5,TGTGCCAGCAGCCGACAGAACACTGAAGCTTTCTTT,CASSRQNTEAFF
TRBJ1-3,-,-,TRBV6-6,TGTGCCAGCACCATTTGGGGGGGCTCTGGAAACACCATATATTTT,CASTIWGGSGNTIYF
TRBJ1-1,-,-,TRBV12-3/TRBV12-4,TGTGCCAGCAGTCCGGGCTTGAACACTGAAGCTTTCTTT,CASSPGLNTEAFF
TRBJ1-2,-,-,TRBV19,TGTGCCAGTAGTCCCACCGTGGAAGGAGGCGGAACCTTC,CASSPTVEGGGTF
TRBJ1-2,-,-,TRBV20-1,TGCAGTGCTCTTGAAAATGGTGGCTACACCTTC,CSALENGGYTF
TRBJ1-5,-,-,TRBV28,TGTGCCAGCAGTTTATGGGGAAAGCCCCAGCATTTT,CASSLWGKPQHF
TRBJ2-1,-,-,TRBV9,TGTGCCAGCAGCGACACGTACGAGAGCTCCTACAATGAGCAGTTCTTC,CASSDTYESSYNEQFF
TRBJ2-1,-,-,TRBV3-1/TRBV3-2,TGTGCCAGCAGCAACCGGGACTCCCTTTCTGAGCAGTTCTTC,CASSNRDSLSEQFF
TRBJ2-4,-,TRBD1,TRBV3-1/TRBV3-2,TGTGCCAGCAGCCATGGGCCGGACAGGGGGAACATTCAGTACTTC,CASSHGPDRGNIQYF
TRBJ2-7,-,-,TRBV19,TGTGCCAGTAGTAAAGATCCCGGGCGCTACGAGCAGTACTTC,CASSKDPGRYEQYF
TRBJ2-3,-,TRBD1,TRBV5-4,TGTGCCAGCAGCCGGGACAGGGGTACAGATACGCAGTATTTT,CASSRDRGTDTQYF
TRBJ1-5,-,TRBD1,TRBV4-1,TGCGCCAGCAGCCTCGGACAGGGCTACAATCAGCCCCAGCATTTT,CASSLGQGYNQPQHF
TRBJ1-1,-,-,TRBV18,TGTGCCAGCTCACCACGGCAGGGGAGCACTGAAGCTTTCTTT,CASSPRQGSTEAFF
TRBJ2-3,-,-,TRBV2,TGTGCCAGCCCCGCCAAACAAATAATTCGCACAGATACGCAGTATTTT,CASPAKQIIRTDTQYF
TRBJ1-1,-,-,TRBV5-4,TGTGCCAGCAGTGGGGAGAGTCCCGGGGGGACTGAAGCTTTCTTT,CASSGESPGGTEAFF
TRBJ2-5,once,-,TRBV5-6,TGTGCCAGCAGCTTGGTGGAGGGCCGGACCCAGTACTTC,CASSLVEGRTQYF
TRBJ2-5,-,TRBD1,TRBV28,TGTGCCAGCAGTTCCAGGGGGCAAGAGACCCAGTACTTC,CASSSRGQETQYF
TRBJ2-2,-,-,TRBV5-4,TGTGCCAGCAGCTTGGAGGGTACCGGGGAGCTGTTTTTT,CASSLEGTGELFF
TRBJ1-2,once,TRBD1,TRBV29-1,TGCAGCGTCGTGGGACAGGGGGACTACACCTTC,CSVVGQGDYTF
TRBJ1-2,-,-,TRBV2,TGTGCCAGCAGTGAAACGGACCTGAATGGCTACACCTTC,CASSETDLNGYTF
TRBJ1-4,-,-,TRBV6-5,TGTGCCAGCAGCCTAAATGGGCGGGATGAAAAACTGTTTTTT,CASSLNGRDEKLFF
TRBJ2-5,-,-,TRBV6-1,TGTGCCAGCAGTGAAAGGCGGTCCCGATCTTTCCAAGAGACCCAGTACTTC,CASSERRSRSFQETQYF
TRBJ2-7,-,TRBD1,TRBV5-6,TGTGCCAGCAGGGAACAGGGGAATGACGAGCAGTACTTC,CASREQGNDEQYF
TRBJ2-7,-,TRBD1,TRBV19,TGTGCCAGTGCTTTCCGGGACAGGCCGTCCTACGAGCAGTACTTC,CASAFRDRPSYEQYF
TRBJ2-5,-,-,TRBV6-6,TGTGCCAGCAGTGGTCCAGGGGTCCAAGAGACCCAGTACTTC,CASSGPGVQETQYF
TRBJ2-5,-,TRBD1,TRBV10-3,TGTGCCATCAGTGATAACAGGGGGATGGAGACCCAGTACTTC,CAISDNRGMETQYF
TRBJ1-2,-,TRBD1,TRBV6-5,TGTGCCAGCAGACTCACGGACAGGGGCTATGGCTACACCTTC,CASRLTDRGYGYTF
TRBJ2-7,-,TRBD2,TRBV5-4,TGTGCCAGCAGCTCGCGGCTAGCGGCCCCCCACGAGCAGTACTTC,CASSSRLAAPHEQYF
TRBJ1-1,-,-,TRBV18,TGTGCCAGCTCACCCTCCCGGGACACTGAAGCTTTCTTT,CASSPSRDTEAFF
TRBJ1-5,once,-,TRBV24-1,TGTGCCACCAGTGACCTCGGGCGGCCCCAGCATTTT,CATSDLGRPQHF
TRBJ1-6,-,-,TRBV12-3/TRBV12-4,TGTGCCAGCAGCAAAACGGCCAAGCCACCCCTCCACTTT,CASSKTAKPPLHF
TRBJ2-5,-,-,TRBV18,TGTGCCAGCTCACCAGATGAAGAGACCCAGTACTTC,CASSPDEETQYF
TRBJ2-1,-,TRBD1,TRBV18,TGTGCCAGCTCACCGCCCGGGACAGCCAACAATGAGCAGTTCTTC,CASSPPGTANNEQFF
TRBJ2-7,-,TRBD2,TRBV4-1,TGCGCCAGCAGCCCCGTTGGGACTAGCGGGATGAACGAGCAGTACTTC,CASSPVGTSGMNEQYF
TRBJ2-1,-,TRBD2,TRBV10-3,TGTGCCATCAGTGAGTCAGGGACTAGCTACAATGAGCAGTTCTTC,CAISESGTSYNEQFF
TRBJ2-5,-,-,TRBV27,TGTGCCAGCAGTTTAAGGGGGGCTGAAGAGACCCAGTACTTC,CASSLRGAEETQYF
TRBJ1-1,-,TRBD1,TRBV5-6,TGTGCCAGCAGCTGGGGGACAGGGCCCACTGAAGCTTTCTTT,CASSWGTGPTEAFF
TRBJ2-5,-,TRBD2,TRBV24-1,TGTGCCACCAGTGACCAAGGACTAGCGGGTCAAGAGACCCAGTACTTC,CATSDQGLAGQETQYF
TRBJ1-1,few,-,TRBV6-6,TGTGCCAGCAGTCTCTCTAGGACGGGGGGCTTTAACACTGAAGCTTTCTTT,CASSLSRTGGFNTEAFF
TRBJ2-5,-,-,TRBV5-1,TGCGCCAGCAGCTTTAAGGCGGAGTACCAAGAGACCCAGTACTTC,CASSFKAEYQETQYF
TRBJ2-2,-,-,TRBV13,TGTGCCGGCAGCTTAGGCCGCGGCGCCGGGGAGCTGTTTTTT,CAGSLGRGAGELFF
TRBJ2-5,-,-,TRBV15,TGTGCCACCAGCAAGGACGGGGGTTCGTTAGAGACCCAGTACTTC,CATSKDGGSLETQYF
TRBJ2-2,-,-,TRBV15,TGTGCCACCAGCAGAGATCACAACACCGGGGAGCTGTTTTTT,CATSRDHNTGELFF
TRBJ2-1,-,-,TRBV12-3/TRBV12-4,TGTGCCAGCAGCCTAAGGGAAAACAATGAGCAGTTCTTC,CASSLRENNEQFF
TRBJ1-4,-,-,TRBV7-2,TGTGCCAGCAGCTTAGGGGGGGGGCCTAGTGAAAAACTGTTTTTT,CASSLGGGPSEKLFF
TRBJ2-5,-,-,TRBV13,TGTGCCAGCAGCTTAGGTTGGCAGGCACAAGAGACCCAGTACTTC,CASSLGWQAQETQYF
TRBJ1-4,-,-,TRBV5-5,TGTGCCAGCAGCAGGGCAACTAATGAAAAACTGTTTTTT,CASSRATNEKLFF
TRBJ1-2,-,-,TRBV5-6,TGTGCCAGCAGCCCCCTCCTTTCTTTCGACGGGAGCCATGGCTACACCTTC,CASSPLLSFDGSHGYTF
TRBJ2-2,-,TRBD2,TRBV19,TGTGCCAGTAGTTCAAGCGGGGGCACCGGGGAGCTGTTTTTT,CASSSSGGTGELFF
TRBJ2-3,-,-,TRBV9,TGTGCCAGCAGCGCTGGACTGCCCAGGAGGTCAGATACGCAGTATTTT,CASSAGLPRRSDTQYF
TRBJ2-2,-,-,TRBV27,TGTGCCAGCAGTTTAGGTGGGAGATCTTCCGGGGAGCTGTTTTTT,CASSLGGRSSGELFF
TRBJ1-2,-,-,TRBV25-1,TGTGCCAGCAGTGAATCGGGAGGGTATGGCTACACCTTC,CASSESGGYGYTF
TRBJ1-4,-,-,TRBV18,TGTGCCAGCTCAAGGAATTCAGCGGGTGAAAAACTGTTTTTT,CASSRNSAGEKLFF
TRBJ1-6,-,-,TRBV28,TGTGCCAGCAGTTTCTCGACAGCCACCTATAATTCACCCCTCCACTTT,CASSFSTATYNSPLHF
TRBJ1-6,few,-,TRBV14,TGTGCCAGCAGCCAAGATCTTGGGCAATCACCCCTCCACTTT,CASSQDLGQSPLHF